This record looks at one T cell receptor (beta chain) sequence and its context. The antigen is unknown. Healthy bone marrow donors made up the cohort. This CDR3 contains 15 residues. Germline CDR1 reads LNHNV; CDR2 reads YYDKDF (reference sequence). With 0 bases removed from V and 5 bases from J, the gap between germline ends came to 10 bases. PCR employed 60 Vbeta and 13 Jbeta primers. Measured with immunoSEQ multiplex PCR; TCRdb has only the in-frame clones, and not every one. The sample has 110,000 or so clones; 82% are singletons. This entry belongs to a study of cytomegalovirus exposure and HLA in healthy donors. The study's findings and limits: Later analysis placed DRB1 highest and HLA-C lowest in TCR association rates, which differed by HLA locus. Across donors, sequencing depth was assumed by presence/absence analyses to be roughly uniform. Later, an analysis found that common viral pathogens appeared to be linked with several of the most significant clusters.

The TCR was taken from a woman between 18 and 29 years old in good health and CMV-seronegative. The V call is TRBV15, the J call TRBJ2-2; D is perhaps TRBD2 (6 bases). Sequenced input: PBMCs. In DNA form, the CDR3 reads TGTGCCACCAGCAGAGATTGGAGGGTTACCGGGGAGCTGTTTTTT. This translates into CATSRDWRVTGELFF.